This note documents a single T cell receptor beta chain sequence. This specimen comes from a study of blood T cells in healthy people across ages. The junction had 13 bases not matched to a gene; V was cut back by 6 bases and J by 6 bases. The length of the CDR3 is 15 residues. Germline V gene sequence: CDR1 DFQATT, CDR2 SNEGSKA (reference sequence). Together with a sample-barcoded 5' primer, a J-beta primer mix was included in a second PCR lasting about 7 to 11 cycles. One entry per CDR3 protein, called by TCRdb with MiXCR from the 5' RACE reads. The table has 540,000 or so distinct CDR3 sequences, 24% seen once. Each donor had ten milliliters of peripheral blood drawn. These data are also associated with another study on T cells of mothers and their children.

The chain joins TRBV20-1 to TRBJ1-5; TRBD1 matches 8 bases. The clonotype was recovered from a boy younger than 18 in good health. The sequencing sample was made of blood. DNA of the CDR3: TGCAGTGCGACACCCCAGACAGGGGTTGGTCAGCCCCAGCATTTT. Its translation is CSATPQTGVGQPQHF.